At least ten counts were recorded for the clone carrying this TCR beta chain. Its specificity is unknown. The data belong to a study of T-cell reconstitution after alpha-beta-depleted transplantation in children. Per the germline V gene, CDR1 is SGDLS and CDR2 is YYNGEE. After removal of 3 bases from V and 8 bases from J, the junction contained 16 bases not matched to a gene. The CDR3 has 18 residues. During its preparation, the TCRbeta library received unique molecular identifiers. TCRdb called the PCR reads again in MiXCR, with one record for every CDR3 protein. The sample has around 270,000 distinct CDR3 sequences, over 7% seen once. Study findings and constraints: It was newly produced T cells that mostly accounted for T-cell counts and diversity one year after transplant.

The receptor was derived from a female patient aged 2-15 years who had a stem cell transplant for Fanconi anemia, so the T cells may come from the graft donor. The specimen comprised peripheral blood, sampled 360 days after TCRalphabeta/CD19-depleted stem cell transplant. The chain is built from TRBV9 and TRBJ2-1; 11 nucleotides match TRBD2. CDR3 nucleotides: TGTGCCAGCAGCGAGAGTGTGGTGTTACTAGCGGGGGAGTATGAGCAGTTCTTC. Protein sequence: CASSESVVLLAGEYEQFF.